This T cell receptor (beta chain) is from a study of cytomegalovirus exposure and HLA in healthy donors. This clone was observed a single time. Using immunoSEQ multiplex PCR, the repertoire was profiled, and TCRdb retains in-frame clones only, with some absent. The sample carries some 340,000 clones, roughly 90% recorded once. The CDR3 runs 15 residues. V was shortened by 2 bases and J by 1 base, with 12 bases between the two germline ends. Germline V gene data show CDR1 as MDHEN and CDR2 as SYDVKM. The rearrangement joins TRBV28 to TRBJ2-7, with D perhaps matching TRBD1 (6 bases). Material: PBMCs. The clonotype was recovered from a woman in her twenties or thirties in good health and CMV-seropositive. The CDR3 DNA reads as TGTGCCAGCAGTTTACTCGGCAGGGGATCCTACGAGCAGTACTTC. This codes for CASSLLGRGSYEQYF. Variable domain in full (rest from reference TRBV28 and TRBJ2-7): DVKVTQSSRYLVKRTGEKVFLECVQDMDHENMFWYRQDPGLGLRLIYFSYDVKMKEKGDIPEGYSVSREKKERFSLILESASTNQTSMYLCASSLLGRGSYEQYFGPGTRLTVT.